This T cell receptor beta chain originates from a study of blood T cells in healthy people across ages. A second PCR of 7 to 11 cycles used a sample-barcoded 5' primer and a J-beta primer mix. TCRdb reprocessed the 5' RACE reads with MiXCR, giving one entry per CDR3 protein. This sample carries hundreds of thousands of distinct CDR3 sequences, around three fifths of them seen once, and the ten largest clones take approximately 40%. There are 14 residues in the CDR3. After removal of 4 bases from V and 1 base from J, the junction contained 1 base not matched to a gene. CDR1 is SNHLY, CDR2 FYNNEI, per germline. This clonotype was observed a handful of times.

The origin of this receptor is a man aged 55 to 70 in good health. The sequenced sample was blood. V is TRBV2 and J is TRBJ2-4; 7 bases align to TRBD1. The CDR3 DNA sequence: TGTGCCAGCAGTGCGACAGGGGCCAAAAACATTCAGTACTTC. Translating it yields CASSATGAKNIQYF. Using reference TRBV2 and TRBJ2-4 for the parts outside the CDR3, the full variable domain is EPEVTQTPSHQVTQMGQEVILRCVPISNHLYFYWYRQILGQKVEFLVSFYNNEISEKSEIFDDQFSVERPDGSNFTLKIRSTKLEDSAMYFCASSATGAKNIQYFGAGTRLSVL.